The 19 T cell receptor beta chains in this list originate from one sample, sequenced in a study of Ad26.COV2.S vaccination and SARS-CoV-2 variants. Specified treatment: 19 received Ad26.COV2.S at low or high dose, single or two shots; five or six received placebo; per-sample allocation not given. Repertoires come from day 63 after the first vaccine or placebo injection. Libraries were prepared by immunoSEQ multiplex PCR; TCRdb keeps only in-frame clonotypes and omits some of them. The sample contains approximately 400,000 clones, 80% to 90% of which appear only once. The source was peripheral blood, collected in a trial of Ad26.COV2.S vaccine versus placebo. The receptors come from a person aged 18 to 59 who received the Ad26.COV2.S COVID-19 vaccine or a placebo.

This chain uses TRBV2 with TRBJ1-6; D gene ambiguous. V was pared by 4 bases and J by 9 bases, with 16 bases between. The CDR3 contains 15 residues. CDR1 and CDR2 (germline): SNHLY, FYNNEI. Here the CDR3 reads CASSVSGSEGSPLHF. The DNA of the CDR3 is TGTGCCAGCAGTGTATCGGGGTCGGAGGGTTCACCCCTCCACTTT. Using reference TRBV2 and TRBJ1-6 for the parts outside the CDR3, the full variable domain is EPEVTQTPSHQVTQMGQEVILRCVPISNHLYFYWYRQILGQKVEFLVSFYNNEISEKSEIFDDQFSVERPDGSNFTLKIRSTKLEDSAMYFCASSVSGSEGSPLHFGNGTRLTVT.

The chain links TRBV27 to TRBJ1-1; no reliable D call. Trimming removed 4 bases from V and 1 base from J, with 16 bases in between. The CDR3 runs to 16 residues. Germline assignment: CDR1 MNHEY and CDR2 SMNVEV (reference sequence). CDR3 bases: TGTGCCAGCAGTTCGACGGGGAACGTTGGGAACACTGAAGCTTTCTTT. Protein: CASSSTGNVGNTEAFF.

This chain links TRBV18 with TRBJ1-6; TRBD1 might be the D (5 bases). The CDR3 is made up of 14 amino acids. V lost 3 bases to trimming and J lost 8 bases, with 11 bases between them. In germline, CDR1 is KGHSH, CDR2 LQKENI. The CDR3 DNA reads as TGTGCCAGCTCACCGGGGCAGTTTGATTCACCCCTCCACTTT. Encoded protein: CASSPGQFDSPLHF.

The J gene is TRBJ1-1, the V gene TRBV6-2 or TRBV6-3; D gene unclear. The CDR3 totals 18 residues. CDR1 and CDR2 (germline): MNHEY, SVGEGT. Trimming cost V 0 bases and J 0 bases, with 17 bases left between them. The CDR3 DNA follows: TGTGCCAGCAGTTACTCGGTTAAGGGCATACTCATGAACACTGAAGCTTTCTTT. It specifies CASSYSVKGILMNTEAFF.

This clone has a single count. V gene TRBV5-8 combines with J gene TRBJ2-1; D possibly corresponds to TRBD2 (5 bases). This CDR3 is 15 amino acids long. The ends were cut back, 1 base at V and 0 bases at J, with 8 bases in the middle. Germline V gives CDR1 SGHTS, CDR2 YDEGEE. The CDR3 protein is CASSLWRSSYNEQFF. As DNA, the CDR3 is TGTGCCAGCAGCTTGTGGAGGAGCTCCTACAATGAGCAGTTCTTC.

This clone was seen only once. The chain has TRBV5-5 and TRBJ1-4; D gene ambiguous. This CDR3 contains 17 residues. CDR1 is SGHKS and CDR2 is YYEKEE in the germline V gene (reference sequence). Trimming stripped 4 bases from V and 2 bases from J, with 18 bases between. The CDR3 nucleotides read TGTGCCAGCAGCCAAACTGTCCATCTCGGGACTAATGAAAAACTGTTTTTT. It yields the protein CASSQTVHLGTNEKLFF.

The CDR3 spells CSARVQAGQYF. The CDR3 nucleotides are TGCAGTGCTAGAGTACAGGCTGGTCAGTACTTC. The chain employs TRBV20-1 and TRBJ2-4; D may be TRBD1 (5 bases). Germline assignment: CDR1 DFQATT and CDR2 SNEGSKA (reference sequence). V dropped 1 base and J dropped 12 bases, with 10 bases sitting between them. The CDR3 runs 11 residues.

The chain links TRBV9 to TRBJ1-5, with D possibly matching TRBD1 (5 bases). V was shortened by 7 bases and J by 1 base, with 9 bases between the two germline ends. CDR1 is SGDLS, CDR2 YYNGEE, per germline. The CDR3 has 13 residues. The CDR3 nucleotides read TGTGCCAGCGGCCGGGACAGCAATCAGCCCCAGCATTTT. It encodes CASGRDSNQPQHF.

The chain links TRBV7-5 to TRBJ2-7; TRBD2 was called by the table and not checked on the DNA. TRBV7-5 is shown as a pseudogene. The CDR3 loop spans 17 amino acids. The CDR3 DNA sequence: TGTGTCAGAAGCCGCCGCTGCAGCGGGAGGGCCGATTACGAGCAGTACTTC. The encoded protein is CVRSRRCSGRADYEQYF.

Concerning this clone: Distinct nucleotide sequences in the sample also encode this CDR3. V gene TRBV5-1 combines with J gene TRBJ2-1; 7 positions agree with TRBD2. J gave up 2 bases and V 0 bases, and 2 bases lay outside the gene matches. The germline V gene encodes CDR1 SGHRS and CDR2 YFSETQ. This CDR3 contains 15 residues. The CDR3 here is CASSLVSGPYNEQFF. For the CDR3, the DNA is TGCGCCAGCAGCTTGGTTAGCGGGCCCTACAATGAGCAGTTCTTC.

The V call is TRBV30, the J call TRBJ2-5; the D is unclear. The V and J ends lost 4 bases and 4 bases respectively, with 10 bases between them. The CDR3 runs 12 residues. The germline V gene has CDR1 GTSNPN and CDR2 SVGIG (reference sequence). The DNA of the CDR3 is TGTGCCTGGAATCAAAAGGGAGAGACCCAGTACTTC. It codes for CAWNQKGETQYF.

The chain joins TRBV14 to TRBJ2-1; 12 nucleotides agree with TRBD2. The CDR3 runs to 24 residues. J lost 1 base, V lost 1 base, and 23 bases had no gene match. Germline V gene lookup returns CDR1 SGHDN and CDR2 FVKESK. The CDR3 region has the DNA TGTGCCAGCAGCCAAGTTAATCTTATGGAAACCGGGACTAGCGGGTGGAGTTCCTACAATGAGCAGTTCTTC. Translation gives CASSQVNLMETGTSGWSSYNEQFF.

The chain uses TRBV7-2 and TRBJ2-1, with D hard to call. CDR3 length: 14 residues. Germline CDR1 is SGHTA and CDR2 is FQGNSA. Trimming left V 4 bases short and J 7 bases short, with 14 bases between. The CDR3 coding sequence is TGTGCCAGCAGCTCCCGCATGCTAGGGAATGAGCAGTTCTTC. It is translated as CASSSRMLGNEQFF.

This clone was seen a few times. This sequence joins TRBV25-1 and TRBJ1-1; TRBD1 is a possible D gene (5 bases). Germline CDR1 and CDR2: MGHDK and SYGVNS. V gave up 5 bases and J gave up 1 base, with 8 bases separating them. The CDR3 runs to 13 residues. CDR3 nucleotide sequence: TGTGCCAGCAGTTGGGACGAGAACACTGAAGCTTTCTTT. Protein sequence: CASSWDENTEAFF.

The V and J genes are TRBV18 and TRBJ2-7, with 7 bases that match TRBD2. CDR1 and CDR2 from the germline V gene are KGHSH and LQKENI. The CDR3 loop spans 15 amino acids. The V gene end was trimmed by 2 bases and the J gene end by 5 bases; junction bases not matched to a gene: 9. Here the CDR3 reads CASSPISGVGNEQYF. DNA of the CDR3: TGTGCCAGCTCACCAATAAGCGGGGTAGGTAACGAGCAGTACTTC.

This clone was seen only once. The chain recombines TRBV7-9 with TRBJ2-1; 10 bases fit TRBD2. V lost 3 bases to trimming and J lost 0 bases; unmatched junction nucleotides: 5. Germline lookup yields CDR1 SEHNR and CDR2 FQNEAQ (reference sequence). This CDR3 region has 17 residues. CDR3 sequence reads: CASSFRGLASSYNEQFF. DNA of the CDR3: TGTGCCAGCAGCTTTAGGGGACTAGCGAGCTCCTACAATGAGCAGTTCTTC.

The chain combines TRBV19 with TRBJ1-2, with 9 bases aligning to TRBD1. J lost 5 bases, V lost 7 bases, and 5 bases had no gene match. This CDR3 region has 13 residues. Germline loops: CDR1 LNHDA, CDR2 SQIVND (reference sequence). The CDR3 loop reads CASTRDRDYGYTF. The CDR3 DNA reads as TGTGCCAGTACCCGGGACAGGGATTATGGCTACACCTTC.

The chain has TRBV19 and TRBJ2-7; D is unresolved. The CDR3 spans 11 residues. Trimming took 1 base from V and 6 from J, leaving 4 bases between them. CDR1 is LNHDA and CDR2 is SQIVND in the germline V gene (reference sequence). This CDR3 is CASSIGGEQYF. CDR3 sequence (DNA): TGTGCCAGTAGTATAGGGGGCGAGCAGTACTTC.

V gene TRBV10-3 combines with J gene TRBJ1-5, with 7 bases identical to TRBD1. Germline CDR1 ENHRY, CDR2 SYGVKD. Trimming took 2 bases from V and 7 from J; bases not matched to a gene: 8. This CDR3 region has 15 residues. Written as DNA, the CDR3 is TGTGCCATCAGTGAGGGGCAGAGAGGGGGCCAGCCCCAGCATTTT. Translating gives CAISEGQRGGQPQHF.